Following are 13 T cell receptor beta chains from one sample sequenced in a study of T-cell reconstitution after alpha-beta-depleted transplantation in children. TCRbeta library preparation incorporated unique molecular identifiers. TCRdb itself ran the PCR reads through MiXCR, one entry per CDR3 protein. The profile shows some 300,000 distinct CDR3 sequences, about 9.3% of them singletons. Sequences were derived from PBMCs from the stem cell graft donor, sampled from the stem cell graft. The source of these receptors is a human donor who donated a stem cell graft to a child with acute lymphoblastic leukemia.

The chain links TRBV7-9 to TRBJ2-1; D is perhaps TRBD1 (6 bases). This CDR3 is built from 16 residues. Per the germline V gene, CDR1 is SEHNR and CDR2 is FQNEAQ (reference sequence). Trimming shortened V by 5 bases and J by 7 bases, and 21 bases separated the two germline ends. The CDR3 is CASSQIWGEGVNEQFF. DNA of the CDR3: TGTGCCAGCAGCCAGATTTGGGGAGAGGGGGTGAATGAGCAGTTCTTC.

This clonotype came up a few times. The chain employs TRBV20-1 and TRBJ2-1, with 9 positions matching TRBD2. The CDR3 covers 16 residues. CDR1 DFQATT and CDR2 SNEGSKA come from the germline V gene (reference sequence). V dropped 5 bases and J dropped 1; count of bases not matched to a gene: 9. CDR3 sequence reads: CSASHAGGTSYNEQFF. The CDR3 nucleotides read TGCAGTGCTTCCCACGCGGGAGGGACGTCCTACAATGAGCAGTTCTTC.

This rearrangement joins TRBV6-4 to TRBJ2-7; 10 nucleotides line up with TRBD2. CDR3 length: 19 amino acids. The junction had 21 bases not matched to a gene; V was cut back by 10 bases and J by 0 bases. Germline CDR1 is MRHNA and CDR2 is SNTAGT. The CDR3 sequence is CAICPFAVAGGRSSYEQYF. In DNA form, the CDR3 reads TGTGCCATCTGCCCCTTCGCGGTAGCGGGAGGACGGAGCTCCTACGAGCAGTACTTC.

This sequence joins TRBV10-3 and TRBJ2-1; D not certain. The CDR3 extends over 13 amino acids. V lost 2 bases, J lost 8 bases, and 10 bases lay in between. The V gene's germline CDR1 is ENHRY and CDR2 SYGVKD. Here the CDR3 DNA reads TGTGCCATCAGTGAGATGGTGAGAGATGAGCAGTTCTTC. Translating gives CAISEMVRDEQFF.

The sample holds a few counts of this clonotype. The chain links TRBV20-1 to TRBJ2-7; the match to TRBD2 covers 11 bases. After removal of 5 bases from V and 2 bases from J, the junction contained 14 bases not matched to a gene. Germline V gene lookup returns CDR1 DFQATT and CDR2 SNEGSKA (reference sequence). CDR3 length: 17 residues. The CDR3 sequence: CSALAGLAATAPYEQYF. CDR3 coding DNA: TGCAGTGCTCTCGCGGGACTAGCGGCTACAGCCCCCTACGAGCAGTACTTC.

V and J are TRBV7-2 and TRBJ2-5; 12 bases agree with TRBD2. Germline-derived CDR1 and CDR2 are SGHTA and FQGNSA. This CDR3 comprises 15 residues. V was pared by 8 bases and J by 0 bases, with 4 bases of the junction left unmatched. The CDR3 spells CASGLAGLYQETQYF. CDR3 sequence (DNA): TGTGCCAGCGGACTAGCGGGACTGTACCAAGAGACCCAGTACTTC. Full variable domain (remainder filled in from reference TRBV7-2 and TRBJ2-5): GAGVSQSPSNKVTEKGKDVELRCDPISGHTALYWYRQSLGQGLEFLIYFQGNSAPDKSGLPSDRFSAERTGGSVSTLTIQRTQQEDSAVYLCASGLAGLYQETQYFGPGTRLLVL.

The sample holds a few counts of this clonotype. The chain carries TRBV7-3 and TRBJ2-7; maybe TRBD2 (6 bases). CDR3 size: 15 residues. The V end lost 5 bases, the J end lost 3 bases, and 17 bases lay between the germline ends. Germline V gene lookup returns CDR1 SGHTA and CDR2 FQGTGA. CDR3 loop: CASSPGVGLYYEQYF. As DNA, the CDR3 is TGTGCCAGCAGCCCCGGGGTGGGACTCTACTACGAGCAGTACTTC.

This clonotype showed up just a few times. The chain employs TRBV20-1 and TRBJ2-3; 10 positions match TRBD1. V lost 7 bases to trimming and J lost 3 bases; unmatched junction nucleotides: 4. The CDR3 runs to 13 residues. Germline loops: CDR1 DFQATT, CDR2 SNEGSKA (reference sequence). CDR3: CSVWGQGTDTQYF. In DNA, the CDR3 is TGCAGTGTATGGGGACAGGGGACAGATACGCAGTATTTT.

This clonotype was detected many times. The gene calls are TRBV6-2 or TRBV6-3 and TRBJ2-2; TRBD1 agrees at 7 bases. The CDR3 consists of 15 residues. Germline CDR1 reads MNHEY; CDR2 reads SVGEGT. V shed 2 bases and J 3 bases; nucleotides not matched to a gene: 3. The CDR3 here is CASSYRGPDTGELFF. The CDR3 coding sequence is TGTGCCAGCAGTTACAGGGGGCCGGACACCGGGGAGCTGTTTTTT.

This clonotype has at least ten counts. The rearrangement links TRBV5-1 to TRBJ2-3; TRBD1 is a possible D gene (6 bases). V was pared by 3 bases and J by 6 bases, with 14 bases between. Germline values: CDR1 SGHRS, CDR2 YFSETQ. This CDR3 spans 14 amino acids. CDR3 DNA sequence: TGCGCCAGCAGCTCGGACAGTTCTTACGATACGCAGTATTTT. This codes for CASSSDSSYDTQYF.

This clonotype was seen more than once but under ten times. The V call is TRBV5-1, the J call TRBJ1-1; D uncertain. CDR3 length equals 15 residues. The germline V gene encodes CDR1 SGHRS and CDR2 YFSETQ. Trimming removed 0 bases at V and 5 bases at J, with 14 bases between. Here the CDR3 DNA reads TGCGCCAGCAGCTTGGGGTCCGGGTCCCGTACTGAAGCTTTCTTT. It encodes CASSLGSGSRTEAFF.

This clonotype was detected a few times. V usage is TRBV29-1 and J usage is TRBJ2-7; 12 bases agree with TRBD1. From germline, CDR1 is SQVTM and CDR2 ANQGSEA. V dropped 1 base and J dropped 2; count of bases not matched to a gene: 6. The CDR3 runs 16 residues. The CDR3 coding sequence is TGCAGCGTTGAAGGAACAGGGACAGGGGGCACCTACGAGCAGTACTTC. Residues: CSVEGTGTGGTYEQYF.

This clonotype was picked up many times. V and J are TRBV12-3 or TRBV12-4 and TRBJ2-1, with TRBD2 identical over 8 bases. With V trimmed by 6 bases and J by 7 bases, 11 bases remained unmatched. The CDR3 has 15 amino acids. The CDR3 DNA reads TGTGCCAGCAGACTAGACGGGAGCGGGGGTAATGAGCAGTTCTTC. Translation gives CASRLDGSGGNEQFF.